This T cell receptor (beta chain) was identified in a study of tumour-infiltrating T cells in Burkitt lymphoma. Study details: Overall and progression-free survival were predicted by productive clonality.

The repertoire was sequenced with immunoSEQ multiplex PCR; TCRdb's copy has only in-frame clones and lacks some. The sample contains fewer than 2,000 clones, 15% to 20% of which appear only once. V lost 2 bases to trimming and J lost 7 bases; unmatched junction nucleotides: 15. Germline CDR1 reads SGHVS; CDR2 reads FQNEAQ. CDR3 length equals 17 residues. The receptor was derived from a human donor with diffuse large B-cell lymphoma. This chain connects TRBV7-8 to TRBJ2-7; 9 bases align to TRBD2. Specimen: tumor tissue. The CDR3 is CASSLKFLETSGREQYF. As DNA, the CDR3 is TGTGCCAGCAGCTTAAAGTTTTTAGAGACTAGCGGCCGGGAGCAGTACTTC.